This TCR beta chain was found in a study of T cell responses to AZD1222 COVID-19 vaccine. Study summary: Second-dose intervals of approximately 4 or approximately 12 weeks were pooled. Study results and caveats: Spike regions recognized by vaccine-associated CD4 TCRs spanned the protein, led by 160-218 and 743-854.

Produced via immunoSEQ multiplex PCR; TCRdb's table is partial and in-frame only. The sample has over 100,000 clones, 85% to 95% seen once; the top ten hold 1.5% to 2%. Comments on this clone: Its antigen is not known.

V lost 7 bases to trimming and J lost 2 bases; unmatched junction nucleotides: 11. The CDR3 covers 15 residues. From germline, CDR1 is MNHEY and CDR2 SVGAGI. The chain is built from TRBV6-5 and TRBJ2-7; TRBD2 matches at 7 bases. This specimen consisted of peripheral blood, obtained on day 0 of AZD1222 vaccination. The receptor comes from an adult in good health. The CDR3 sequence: CASTATGTMPYEQYF. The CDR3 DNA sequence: TGTGCCAGCACTGCTACCGGGACTATGCCCTACGAGCAGTACTTC.